One sample yielded the 2 T cell receptor beta chains listed below, sequenced in a study of shared clonotypes between healthy human individuals. Assay: immunoSEQ multiplex PCR; the TCRdb copy retains only in-frame clones and omits some. This sample has roughly 2.1 million clones, with just over 90% found just once. Selected positively for CCR7 and CD45RO-negative, naive CD8 cells excluded terminally differentiated effector memory CD45RA+ cells. The sample taken for sequencing was naive CD8+ T cells from PBMCs. The receptors come from a man aged 18 to 29 in good health. Some clones in this sample may be carry-over from other donors' samples.

The gene calls are TRBV4-1 and TRBJ2-2, with D perhaps matching TRBD1 or TRBD2 (5 bases each). Between the trimmed V and J ends, which lost 6 bases and 6 bases, there was a span of 20 bases. Germline V gives CDR1 MGHRA, CDR2 YSYEKL. This CDR3 contains 16 residues. The CDR3 bases are TGCGCCAGCAGTGAGTTCGGGACCCCGTCTGCCGGGGAGCTGTTTTTT. Translation: CASSEFGTPSAGELFF.

This clone appeared a few times. This chain uses TRBV4-2 with TRBJ1-1; no clear D. The ends were cut back, 1 base at V and 5 bases at J, with 8 bases in the middle. The CDR3 is 13 amino acids. Germline V gene lookup returns CDR1 LGHNA and CDR2 YNFKEQ. The CDR3 nucleotides are TGTGCCAGCAGCCAAGGCATTGAGACTGAAGCTTTCTTT. It specifies CASSQGIETEAFF.